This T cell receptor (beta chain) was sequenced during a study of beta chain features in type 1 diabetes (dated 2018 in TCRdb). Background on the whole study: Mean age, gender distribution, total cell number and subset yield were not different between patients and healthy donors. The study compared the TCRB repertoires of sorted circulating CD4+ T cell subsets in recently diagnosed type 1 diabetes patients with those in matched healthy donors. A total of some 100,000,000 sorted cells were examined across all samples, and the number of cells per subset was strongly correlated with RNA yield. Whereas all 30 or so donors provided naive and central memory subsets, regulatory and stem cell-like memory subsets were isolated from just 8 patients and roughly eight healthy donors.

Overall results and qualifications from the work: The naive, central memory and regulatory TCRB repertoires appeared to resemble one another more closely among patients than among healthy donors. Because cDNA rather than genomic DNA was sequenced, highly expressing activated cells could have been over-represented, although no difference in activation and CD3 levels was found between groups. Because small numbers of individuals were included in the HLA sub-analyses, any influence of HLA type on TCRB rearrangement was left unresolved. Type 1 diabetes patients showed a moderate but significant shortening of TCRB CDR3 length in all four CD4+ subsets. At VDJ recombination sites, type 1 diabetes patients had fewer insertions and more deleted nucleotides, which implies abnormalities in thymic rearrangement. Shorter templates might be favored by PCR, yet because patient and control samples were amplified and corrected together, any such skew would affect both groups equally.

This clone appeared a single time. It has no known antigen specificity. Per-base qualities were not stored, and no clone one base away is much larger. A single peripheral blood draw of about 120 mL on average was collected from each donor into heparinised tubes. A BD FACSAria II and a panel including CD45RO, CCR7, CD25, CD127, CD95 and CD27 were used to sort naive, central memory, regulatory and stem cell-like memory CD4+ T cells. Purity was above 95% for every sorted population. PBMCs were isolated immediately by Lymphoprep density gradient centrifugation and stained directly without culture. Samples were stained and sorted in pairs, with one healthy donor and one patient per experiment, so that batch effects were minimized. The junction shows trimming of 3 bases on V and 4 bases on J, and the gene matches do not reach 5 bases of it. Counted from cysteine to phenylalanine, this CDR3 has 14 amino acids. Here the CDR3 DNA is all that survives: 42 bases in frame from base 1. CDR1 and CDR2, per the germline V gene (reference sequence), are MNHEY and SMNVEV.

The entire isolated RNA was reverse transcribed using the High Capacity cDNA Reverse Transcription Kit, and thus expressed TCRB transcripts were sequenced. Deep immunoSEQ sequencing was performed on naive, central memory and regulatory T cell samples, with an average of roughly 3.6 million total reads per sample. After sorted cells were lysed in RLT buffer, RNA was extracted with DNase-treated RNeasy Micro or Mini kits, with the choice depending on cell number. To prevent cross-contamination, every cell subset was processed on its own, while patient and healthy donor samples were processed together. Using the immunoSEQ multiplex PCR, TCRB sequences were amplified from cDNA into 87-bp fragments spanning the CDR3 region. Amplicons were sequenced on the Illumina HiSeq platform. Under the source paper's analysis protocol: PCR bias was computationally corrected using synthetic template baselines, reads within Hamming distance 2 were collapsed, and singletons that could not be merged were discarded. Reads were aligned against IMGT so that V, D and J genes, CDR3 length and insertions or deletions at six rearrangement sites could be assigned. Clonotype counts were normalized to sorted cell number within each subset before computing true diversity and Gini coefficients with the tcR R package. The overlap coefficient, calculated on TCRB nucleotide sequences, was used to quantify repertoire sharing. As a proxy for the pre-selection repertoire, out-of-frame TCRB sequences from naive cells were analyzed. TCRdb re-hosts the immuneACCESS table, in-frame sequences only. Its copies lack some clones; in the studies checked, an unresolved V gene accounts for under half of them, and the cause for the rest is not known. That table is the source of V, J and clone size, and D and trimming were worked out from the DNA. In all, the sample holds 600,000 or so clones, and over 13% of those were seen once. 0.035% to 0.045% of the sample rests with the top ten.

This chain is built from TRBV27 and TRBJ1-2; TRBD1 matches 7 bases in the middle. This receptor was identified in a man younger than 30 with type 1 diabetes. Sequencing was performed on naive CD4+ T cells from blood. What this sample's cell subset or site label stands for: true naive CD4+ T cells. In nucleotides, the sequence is TGTGCCAGCAGTTTTAAGGGGGACAGCTATGGCTACACCTTC. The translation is CASSFKGDSYGYTF.